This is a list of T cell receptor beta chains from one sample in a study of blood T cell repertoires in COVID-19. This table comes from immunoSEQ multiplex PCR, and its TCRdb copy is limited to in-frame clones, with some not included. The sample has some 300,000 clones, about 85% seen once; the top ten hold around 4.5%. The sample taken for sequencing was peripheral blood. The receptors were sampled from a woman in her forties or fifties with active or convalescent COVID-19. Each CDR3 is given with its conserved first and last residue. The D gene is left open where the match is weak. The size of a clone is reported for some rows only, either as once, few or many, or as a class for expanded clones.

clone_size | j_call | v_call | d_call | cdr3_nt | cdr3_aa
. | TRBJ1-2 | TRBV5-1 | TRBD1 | TGCGCCAGCAGCTCGCAAGATACAGGGGGCAACACCTTC | CASSSQDTGGNTF
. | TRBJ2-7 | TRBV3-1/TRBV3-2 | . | TGTGCCAGCAGGTCCAGAACCTACGAGCAGTACTTC | CASRSRTYEQYF
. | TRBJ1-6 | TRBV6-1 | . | TGTGCCAGCAGTGAAGCGTGGGGCAGTGAGTTAAATTCACCCCTCCACTTT | CASSEAWGSELNSPLHF
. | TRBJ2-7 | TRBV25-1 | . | TGTGCCAGCAGTCCTCCTCCCCCTTCCTACGAGCAGTACTTC | CASSPPPPSYEQYF
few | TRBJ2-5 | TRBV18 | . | TGTGCCAGCTCACCACGAAGACAGACTGGATATCCTCAAGAGACCCAGTACTTC | CASSPRRQTGYPQETQYF
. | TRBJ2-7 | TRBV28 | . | TGTGCCAGCGGACAGCTTTCCTACGAGCAGTACTTC | CASGQLSYEQYF
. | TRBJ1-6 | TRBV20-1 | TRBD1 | TGCAGTGCTAGTCGGTTGGGACAGGGTATGTCACCCCTCCACTTT | CSASRLGQGMSPLHF
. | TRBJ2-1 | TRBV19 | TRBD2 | TGTGCCAGTACCATGGGGACTAGCGCATTGGATGAGCAGTTCTTC | CASTMGTSALDEQFF
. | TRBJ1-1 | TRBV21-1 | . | TGTGCCAGCAGCCCACGACAGGTGGCGAACACTGAAGCTTTCTTT | CASSPRQVANTEAFF
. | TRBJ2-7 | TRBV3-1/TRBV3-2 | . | TGTGCCAGCAGCCAAGCTCGGGGCAGGGGCGTCTACGAGCAGTACTTC | CASSQARGRGVYEQYF
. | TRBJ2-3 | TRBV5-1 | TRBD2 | TGCGCCAGCAGCGCGGAGACTAGCGGGAAAATCACAGATACGCAGTATTTT | CASSAETSGKITDTQYF
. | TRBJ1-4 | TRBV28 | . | TGTGCCAGCAGTATCAGGACTGCCCTAGGGGAAAAACTGTTTTTT | CASSIRTALGEKLFF
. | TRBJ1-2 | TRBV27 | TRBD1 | TGTGCCAGCAGTTCGTTGGGGACAGGGCATGGCTACACCTTC | CASSSLGTGHGYTF
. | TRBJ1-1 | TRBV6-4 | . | TGTGCCAGCAGTGAGCACACGGGGAGGACTGAAGCTTTCTTT | CASSEHTGRTEAFF
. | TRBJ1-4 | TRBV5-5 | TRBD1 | TGTGCCAGCAGCTTCCAGCCGGGACAGGGGGATGAAAAACTGTTTTTT | CASSFQPGQGDEKLFF
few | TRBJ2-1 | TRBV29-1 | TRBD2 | TGCAGCACTACCGGGACTAGCGGGAGTGGTGAGCAGTTCTTC | CSTTGTSGSGEQFF
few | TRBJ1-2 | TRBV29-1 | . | TGCAGCGTTGTGACAGTTTCCTATGGCTACACCTTC | CSVVTVSYGYTF
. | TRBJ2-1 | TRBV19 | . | TGTGCCAGTAGTGGGCTAGCCGGTCGTGACGAGCAGTTCTTC | CASSGLAGRDEQFF
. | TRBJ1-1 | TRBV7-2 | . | TGTGCCAGCAGCTTACAGGGTAGGAACACTGAAGCTTTCTTT | CASSLQGRNTEAFF
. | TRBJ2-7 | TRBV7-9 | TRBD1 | TGTGCCAGTGGACAGGAAGGTCACTCCTACGAGCAGTACTTC | CASGQEGHSYEQYF
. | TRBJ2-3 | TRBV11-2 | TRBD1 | TGTGCCAGCAGCTCGGGACAGGTAACCTGGCAGTATTTT | CASSSGQVTWQYF
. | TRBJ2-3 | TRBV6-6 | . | TGTGCCAGCAGCCCACTGGGGAGGAACACAGATACGCAGTATTTT | CASSPLGRNTDTQYF
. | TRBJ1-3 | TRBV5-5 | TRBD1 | TGTGCCAGCAGCTTCGACAGGGGCCTTTCCTCTGGAAACACCATATATTTT | CASSFDRGLSSGNTIYF
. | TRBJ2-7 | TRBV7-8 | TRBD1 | TGTGCCAGCAGCTTCGACAGGGGGCCGGACGAGCAGTACTTC | CASSFDRGPDEQYF
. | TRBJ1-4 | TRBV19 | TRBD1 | TGTGCCAGTAGTATCTCACAGGGGGCGAATGAAAAACTGTTTTTT | CASSISQGANEKLFF
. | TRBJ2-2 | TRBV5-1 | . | TGCGCCAGCAGCTTGGGCAGGGGGGCCGGGGAGCTGTTTTTT | CASSLGRGAGELFF